This is a list of T cell receptor beta chains from one sample in a study of T cell changes during pregnancy in multiple sclerosis. Measured with immunoSEQ multiplex PCR; TCRdb has only the in-frame clones, and not every one. The repertoire holds roughly 53,000 clones, under 95% seen once, with 3% to 3.5% in the top ten. The source material was CD8+ T cells from peripheral blood mononuclear cells, sampled before pregnancy. All receptors come from a female donor with multiple sclerosis, enrolled in a pregnancy study. Each CDR3 is given with its conserved first and last residue. Fields, in order: J gene, clone size, V gene, D gene, CDR3 length, CDR3 protein, CDR3 DNA. The D gene is left open where the match is weak. Size tells how often a clone was seen (once, few, many) or the class of an expanded clone, and some rows leave it out.

J gene: TRBJ2-7; clone size: NA; V gene: TRBV27; D gene: NA; CDR3 length: 14; CDR3 protein: CASSLSRVRREQYF; CDR3 DNA: TGTGCCAGCAGTTTATCCAGGGTTCGACGCGAGCAGTACTTC
J gene: TRBJ1-2; clone size: NA; V gene: TRBV6-6; D gene: NA; CDR3 length: 12; CDR3 protein: CASRGGTYGYTF; CDR3 DNA: TGTGCCAGCAGAGGCGGAACTTATGGCTACACCTTC
J gene: TRBJ2-5; clone size: NA; V gene: TRBV4-2; D gene: TRBD1; CDR3 length: 17; CDR3 protein: CASSQDRDRVNQETQYF; CDR3 DNA: TGTGCCAGCAGCCAAGATCGAGACAGGGTTAACCAAGAGACCCAGTACTTC
J gene: TRBJ1-6; clone size: NA; V gene: TRBV11-2; D gene: NA; CDR3 length: 15; CDR3 protein: CASSLVTEYNSPLHF; CDR3 DNA: TGTGCCAGCAGCTTAGTCACAGAGTATAATTCACCCCTCCACTTT
J gene: TRBJ1-2; clone size: NA; V gene: TRBV4-2; D gene: NA; CDR3 length: 16; CDR3 protein: CASSQDRAGANYGYTF; CDR3 DNA: TGTGCCAGCAGCCAAGATAGGGCAGGGGCAAACTATGGCTACACTTTC
J gene: TRBJ1-5; clone size: NA; V gene: TRBV7-3; D gene: NA; CDR3 length: 16; CDR3 protein: CASSLLYQTGDQPQHF; CDR3 DNA: TGTGCCAGCAGCCTACTATACCAGACAGGCGATCAGCCCCAGCATTTT
J gene: TRBJ2-7; clone size: NA; V gene: TRBV7-2; D gene: NA; CDR3 length: 12; CDR3 protein: CASSLPGYEQYF; CDR3 DNA: TGTGCCAGCAGCTTACCGGGCTACGAGCAGTACTTC
J gene: TRBJ1-1; clone size: NA; V gene: TRBV14; D gene: TRBD1; CDR3 length: 14; CDR3 protein: CASSQRSTGTEAFF; CDR3 DNA: TGTGCCAGCAGCCAAAGATCGACAGGGACTGAAGCTTTCTTT
J gene: TRBJ2-7; clone size: NA; V gene: TRBV19; D gene: TRBD2; CDR3 length: 14; CDR3 protein: CASSMAGGTYEQYF; CDR3 DNA: TGTGCCAGTAGTATGGCGGGGGGGACCTACGAGCAGTACTTC
J gene: TRBJ1-3; clone size: NA; V gene: TRBV11-2; D gene: NA; CDR3 length: 15; CDR3 protein: CASSFGRGSGNTIYF; CDR3 DNA: TGTGCCAGCAGCTTCGGCAGGGGCTCTGGAAACACCATATATTTT
J gene: TRBJ2-5; clone size: NA; V gene: TRBV4-2; D gene: NA; CDR3 length: 17; CDR3 protein: CASSQGPGQGGQETQYF; CDR3 DNA: TGTGCCAGCAGCCAAGGCCCCGGCCAGGGAGGCCAAGAGACCCAGTACTTC
J gene: TRBJ1-1; clone size: NA; V gene: TRBV7-6; D gene: TRBD1; CDR3 length: 15; CDR3 protein: CASSGTGLLNTEAFF; CDR3 DNA: TGTGCCAGCAGCGGGACAGGGCTCTTGAACACTGAAGCTTTCTTT
J gene: TRBJ1-1; clone size: NA; V gene: TRBV6-1; D gene: NA; CDR3 length: 12; CDR3 protein: CASLFINTEAFF; CDR3 DNA: TGTGCCAGCCTTTTTATCAACACTGAAGCTTTCTTT
J gene: TRBJ2-1; clone size: NA; V gene: TRBV4-2; D gene: TRBD2; CDR3 length: 16; CDR3 protein: CASSQDWRGTYNEQFF; CDR3 DNA: TGTGCCAGCAGCCAAGATTGGCGGGGGACCTACAATGAGCAGTTCTTC
J gene: TRBJ2-3; clone size: NA; V gene: TRBV12-5; D gene: NA; CDR3 length: 13; CDR3 protein: CARGSAHEATQYF; CDR3 DNA: TGTGCTAGGGGTTCAGCCCATGAGGCTACGCAGTATTTT
J gene: TRBJ2-3; clone size: NA; V gene: TRBV9; D gene: TRBD1; CDR3 length: 15; CDR3 protein: CASSVGQGETDTQYF; CDR3 DNA: TGTGCCAGCAGCGTAGGACAGGGGGAGACAGATACGCAGTATTTT
J gene: TRBJ1-1; clone size: NA; V gene: TRBV5-6; D gene: TRBD1; CDR3 length: 13; CDR3 protein: CASSSTGGTEAFF; CDR3 DNA: TGTGCCAGCAGCTCGACAGGGGGCACTGAAGCTTTCTTT
J gene: TRBJ2-7; clone size: large; V gene: TRBV14; D gene: TRBD1; CDR3 length: 13; CDR3 protein: CASRSGQVYEQYF; CDR3 DNA: TGTGCCAGCAGATCTGGACAGGTCTACGAGCAGTACTTC
J gene: TRBJ2-1; clone size: NA; V gene: TRBV4-2; D gene: NA; CDR3 length: 15; CDR3 protein: CASSQDGAGINEQFF; CDR3 DNA: TGTGCCAGCAGCCAAGATGGGGCGGGGATCAATGAGCAGTTCTTC
J gene: TRBJ2-1; clone size: NA; V gene: TRBV9; D gene: NA; CDR3 length: 16; CDR3 protein: CASSERTNPQGNEQFF; CDR3 DNA: TGTGCCAGCAGCGAGAGGACTAACCCCCAGGGCAATGAGCAGTTCTTC
J gene: TRBJ2-2; clone size: once; V gene: TRBV5-4; D gene: NA; CDR3 length: 16; CDR3 protein: CASSSTGTLNTGELFF; CDR3 DNA: TGTGCCAGCAGCTCCACAGGGACCCTGAACACCGGGGAGCTGTTTTTT
J gene: TRBJ2-2; clone size: NA; V gene: TRBV7-8; D gene: NA; CDR3 length: 15; CDR3 protein: CASSPLQGSTGELFF; CDR3 DNA: TGTGCCAGCAGCCCGCTACAGGGATCCACCGGGGAGCTGTTTTTT
J gene: TRBJ1-1; clone size: NA; V gene: TRBV9; D gene: NA; CDR3 length: 15; CDR3 protein: CASTHRTGGNTEAFF; CDR3 DNA: TGTGCCAGCACACATCGTACGGGGGGGAACACTGAAGCTTTCTTT
J gene: TRBJ2-3; clone size: NA; V gene: TRBV7-9; D gene: NA; CDR3 length: 15; CDR3 protein: CASSLTDTSTDTQYF; CDR3 DNA: TGTGCCAGCAGCTTAACGGACACCTCCACAGATACGCAGTATTTT
J gene: TRBJ2-7; clone size: NA; V gene: TRBV11-1; D gene: NA; CDR3 length: 15; CDR3 protein: CASSLSIGSPGEQYF; CDR3 DNA: TGTGCCAGCAGCTTAAGTATCGGGTCCCCCGGCGAGCAGTACTTC
J gene: TRBJ2-7; clone size: NA; V gene: TRBV11-2; D gene: TRBD2; CDR3 length: 14; CDR3 protein: CASSPQRGAYEQYF; CDR3 DNA: TGTGCCAGCAGCCCACAGCGGGGTGCCTACGAGCAGTACTTC
J gene: TRBJ1-1; clone size: once; V gene: TRBV7-2; D gene: NA; CDR3 length: 12; CDR3 protein: CASSYTGFEAFF; CDR3 DNA: TGTGCCAGCAGCTACACAGGGTTTGAAGCTTTCTTT
J gene: TRBJ1-6; clone size: NA; V gene: TRBV14; D gene: NA; CDR3 length: 17; CDR3 protein: CASSPGTSFSYNSPLHF; CDR3 DNA: TGTGCCAGCAGCCCGGGGACTTCCTTCTCCTATAATTCACCCCTCCACTTT
J gene: TRBJ2-1; clone size: NA; V gene: TRBV9; D gene: TRBD2; CDR3 length: 18; CDR3 protein: CASSVPGGGGSSYNEQFF; CDR3 DNA: TGTGCCAGCAGCGTCCCTGGTGGGGGGGGAAGCTCCTACAATGAGCAGTTCTTC
J gene: TRBJ2-3; clone size: NA; V gene: TRBV4-1; D gene: TRBD2; CDR3 length: 17; CDR3 protein: CASSQGVAGGPTDTQYF; CDR3 DNA: TGCGCCAGCAGCCAAGGCGTGGCGGGGGGGCCGACAGATACGCAGTATTTT
J gene: TRBJ2-3; clone size: NA; V gene: TRBV2; D gene: TRBD2; CDR3 length: 17; CDR3 protein: CASSEEDGGGGGDTQYF; CDR3 DNA: TGTGCCAGCAGTGAAGAGGACGGGGGCGGGGGGGGCGATACGCAGTATTTT
J gene: TRBJ1-2; clone size: NA; V gene: TRBV6-1; D gene: TRBD1; CDR3 length: 16; CDR3 protein: CASSAGQDQTNYGYTF; CDR3 DNA: TGTGCCAGCAGTGCGGGACAGGATCAGACTAACTATGGCTACACCTTC
J gene: TRBJ2-3; clone size: NA; V gene: TRBV9; D gene: NA; CDR3 length: 17; CDR3 protein: CASSLTNSGRGTDTQYF; CDR3 DNA: TGTGCCAGCAGCCTAACTAACAGCGGTCGGGGCACAGATACGCAGTATTTT
J gene: TRBJ1-2; clone size: NA; V gene: TRBV27; D gene: TRBD1; CDR3 length: 15; CDR3 protein: CASSGRDRVSRGYTF; CDR3 DNA: TGTGCCAGCAGTGGCCGGGACAGGGTATCTCGTGGCTACACCTTC
J gene: TRBJ1-2; clone size: NA; V gene: TRBV19; D gene: TRBD1; CDR3 length: 16; CDR3 protein: CASSIVPGTGIYGYTF; CDR3 DNA: TGTGCCAGTAGTATAGTTCCGGGGACAGGGATCTATGGCTACACCTTC
J gene: TRBJ1-1; clone size: few; V gene: TRBV10-3; D gene: NA; CDR3 length: 14; CDR3 protein: CAISENMYNAEAFF; CDR3 DNA: TGTGCCATCAGTGAGAATATGTACAACGCTGAAGCTTTCTTT
J gene: TRBJ2-7; clone size: few; V gene: TRBV7-6; D gene: TRBD1; CDR3 length: 13; CDR3 protein: CASSVGQGYEQYF; CDR3 DNA: TGTGCCAGCAGCGTTGGACAGGGCTACGAGCAGTACTTC
J gene: TRBJ1-2; clone size: NA; V gene: TRBV6-5; D gene: NA; CDR3 length: 13; CDR3 protein: CASSSQGWDGYTF; CDR3 DNA: TGTGCCAGCAGCTCACAGGGTTGGGATGGCTACACCTTC
J gene: TRBJ1-6; clone size: NA; V gene: TRBV9; D gene: TRBD1; CDR3 length: 12; CDR3 protein: CASSHRGSPLHF; CDR3 DNA: TGTGCCAGCAGCCACAGGGGTTCACCCCTCCACTTT
J gene: TRBJ1-2; clone size: NA; V gene: TRBV11-2; D gene: NA; CDR3 length: 13; CDR3 protein: CASSFRTSDGYTF; CDR3 DNA: TGTGCCAGCAGCTTTCGGACAAGCGATGGCTACACCTTC
J gene: TRBJ2-7; clone size: NA; V gene: TRBV9; D gene: NA; CDR3 length: 14; CDR3 protein: CASSATQVPYEQYF; CDR3 DNA: TGTGCCAGCAGCGCGACACAGGTGCCCTACGAGCAGTACTTC
J gene: TRBJ2-7; clone size: once; V gene: TRBV9; D gene: TRBD1; CDR3 length: 14; CDR3 protein: CASTPSDRVYEQYF; CDR3 DNA: TGTGCCAGCACCCCCTCCGACAGGGTCTACGAGCAGTACTTC
J gene: TRBJ2-2; clone size: NA; V gene: TRBV27; D gene: TRBD2; CDR3 length: 16; CDR3 protein: CASTTRGVANTGELFF; CDR3 DNA: TGTGCCAGCACCACGCGGGGGGTCGCGAACACCGGGGAGCTGTTTTTT
J gene: TRBJ2-7; clone size: NA; V gene: TRBV7-7; D gene: NA; CDR3 length: 10; CDR3 protein: CASSRDEQYF; CDR3 DNA: TGTGCTAGCTCGCGGGACGAGCAGTACTTC
J gene: TRBJ1-2; clone size: NA; V gene: TRBV29-1; D gene: TRBD1; CDR3 length: 14; CDR3 protein: CSVGNRGTNYGYTF; CDR3 DNA: TGCAGCGTCGGAAACAGGGGAACTAACTATGGCTACACCTTC
J gene: TRBJ2-3; clone size: NA; V gene: TRBV7-2; D gene: TRBD2; CDR3 length: 16; CDR3 protein: CASSLELAGNTDTQYF; CDR3 DNA: TGTGCCAGCAGCTTAGAGCTAGCGGGAAACACAGATACGCAGTATTTT
J gene: TRBJ2-7; clone size: NA; V gene: TRBV6-1; D gene: TRBD1; CDR3 length: 14; CDR3 protein: CASGRDSDYDEQYF; CDR3 DNA: TGTGCCAGCGGCCGGGACAGCGATTATGACGAGCAGTACTTC
J gene: TRBJ2-1; clone size: NA; V gene: TRBV5-4; D gene: NA; CDR3 length: 15; CDR3 protein: CASSPGLANDNEQFF; CDR3 DNA: TGTGCCAGCAGCCCGGGACTTGCAAACGACAATGAGCAGTTCTTC
J gene: TRBJ1-1; clone size: NA; V gene: TRBV6-5; D gene: TRBD1; CDR3 length: 14; CDR3 protein: CASSYGTDYTEAFF; CDR3 DNA: TGTGCCAGCAGTTACGGGACAGACTACACTGAAGCTTTCTTT
J gene: TRBJ1-1; clone size: NA; V gene: TRBV2; D gene: TRBD1; CDR3 length: 20; CDR3 protein: CASSGYVDRTGPIMNTEAFF; CDR3 DNA: TGTGCCAGCAGTGGGTACGTTGACCGGACAGGCCCGATCATGAACACTGAAGCTTTCTTT
J gene: TRBJ1-1; clone size: NA; V gene: TRBV4-2; D gene: NA; CDR3 length: 15; CDR3 protein: CASSSEGLVNTEAFF; CDR3 DNA: TGTGCCAGCAGCTCGGAGGGGTTAGTGAACACTGAAGCTTTCTTT
J gene: TRBJ1-2; clone size: NA; V gene: TRBV7-9; D gene: TRBD1; CDR3 length: 13; CDR3 protein: CASSSLTGVVPAF; CDR3 DNA: TGTGCCAGCAGCTCACTTACAGGGGTGGTCCCCGCCTTC
J gene: TRBJ2-1; clone size: NA; V gene: TRBV12-5; D gene: NA; CDR3 length: 13; CDR3 protein: CASGQLVNNEQFF; CDR3 DNA: TGTGCTAGTGGACAACTAGTGAACAATGAGCAGTTCTTC
J gene: TRBJ2-7; clone size: NA; V gene: TRBV30; D gene: TRBD2; CDR3 length: 14; CDR3 protein: CAGWSGGNFYEQYF; CDR3 DNA: TGTGCCGGATGGAGCGGGGGGAATTTCTACGAGCAGTACTTC
J gene: TRBJ2-7; clone size: NA; V gene: TRBV11-3; D gene: NA; CDR3 length: 16; CDR3 protein: CASSLRHGIGLYEQYF; CDR3 DNA: TGTGCCAGCAGCTTGAGACACGGCATAGGTCTTTACGAGCAGTACTTC